This is a list of T cell receptor beta chains from one sample in a study of shared clonotypes between healthy human individuals. Only in-frame clones appear in the TCRdb table, and some are missing; sequencing was by immunoSEQ multiplex PCR. The table shows 1.5 million to 2.5 million clones, with roughly 94% occurring only once. The specimen sequenced was naive CD8+ T cells sorted from blood. These receptors were collected from a man between 18 and 29 years old in good health. The CDR3 runs from the conserved cysteine through the conserved F or W. A D gene is named only where the DNA matches it firmly. Not every row has a clone size; where given, it reads once, few, many or a size class.

J gene | clone size | V gene | D gene | CDR3 DNA | CDR3 protein
TRBJ2-7 | . | TRBV11-2 | . | TGTGCCAGCAGCTTAGGCTCCAGCACCTACGAGCAGTACTTC | CASSLGSSTYEQYF
TRBJ1-5 | . | TRBV7-8 | TRBD1 | TGTGCCAGCAGCCAAGGGCTACAGGGGATTCAGCCCCAGCATTTT | CASSQGLQGIQPQHF
TRBJ2-5 | . | TRBV7-2 | TRBD2 | TGTGCCAGCAGCACCGGACTAGCGGGGGTCGAAGAGACCCAGTACTTC | CASSTGLAGVEETQYF
TRBJ2-1 | . | TRBV27 | . | TGTGCCAGCAGTGCAGGGACACACAATGAGCAGTTCTTC | CASSAGTHNEQFF
TRBJ2-7 | . | TRBV2 | . | TGTGCCAGCAGTGAAGGGCGTAACCTCTCCTACGAGCAGTACTTC | CASSEGRNLSYEQYF
TRBJ1-4 | . | TRBV6-1 | . | TGTGCCAGCAGTGAACCCAATGAAAAACTGTTTTTT | CASSEPNEKLFF
TRBJ2-1 | . | TRBV6-5 | TRBD2 | TGTGCCAGCAGTCACCCTAGCGGGGGGGTTAATGAGCAGTTCTTC | CASSHPSGGVNEQFF
TRBJ1-1 | . | TRBV27 | . | TGTGCCAGCTCATTAGGGGCCACTGAAGCTTTCTTT | CASSLGATEAFF
TRBJ1-2 | once | TRBV28 | . | TGTGCCAGCAGTCCACAGGGTGGCCATGGCTACACCTTC | CASSPQGGHGYTF
TRBJ2-7 | . | TRBV4-1 | TRBD1 | TGCGCCAGCAGCCAAGATCGCAGCCTCGGGACAGGGAATGAGCAGTACTTC | CASSQDRSLGTGNEQYF
TRBJ2-7 | once | TRBV7-2 | TRBD2 | TGTGCCAGCAGCCCGAAGAGCGGGAGTTCCTACGAGCAGTACTTC | CASSPKSGSSYEQYF
TRBJ2-7 | . | TRBV7-9 | TRBD1 | TGTGCCAGCAGCTTAACTCGGGACAGGGCGTCCTACGAGCAGTACTTC | CASSLTRDRASYEQYF
TRBJ1-1 | . | TRBV30 | . | TGTGCCTGGAGGGACGGGAACACTGAAGCTTTCTTT | CAWRDGNTEAFF
TRBJ2-1 | . | TRBV15 | TRBD2 | TGTGCCACCAGCAGAGGTTCTACAGATCCTAGCGGATCCTACTACAATGAGCAGTTCTTC | CATSRGSTDPSGSYYNEQFF
TRBJ2-1 | once | TRBV4-1 | TRBD2 | TGCGCCAGCAGCCAAGCGGTCGGGACTAGCAGCTACAATGAGCAGTTCTTC | CASSQAVGTSSYNEQFF
TRBJ2-7 | . | TRBV28 | . | TGTGCCAGCAGTTTCGGGGTCTACGAGCAGTACTTC | CASSFGVYEQYF
TRBJ2-5 | once | TRBV7-2 | TRBD2 | TGTGCCAGCAGGGGACTAGCGGGAGAAGAGACCCAGTACTTC | CASRGLAGEETQYF
TRBJ1-1 | few | TRBV11-3 | . | TGTGCCAGCAGCTTAGGCCCGAACACTGAAGCTTTCTTT | CASSLGPNTEAFF
TRBJ2-1 | . | TRBV5-4 | TRBD2 | TGTGCCAGCAGCTTGGGGACTAGTGTTATCGATGAGCAGTTCTTC | CASSLGTSVIDEQFF
TRBJ2-5 | . | TRBV28 | TRBD2 | TGTGCCAGCAGGGCGACTAGCGGGGGGGCATGGGAGACCCAGTACTTC | CASRATSGGAWETQYF
TRBJ2-7 | . | TRBV27 | . | TGTGCCAGCAGTTTAGGGTTCGAGCAGTACTTC | CASSLGFEQYF
TRBJ1-1 | . | TRBV9 | . | TGTGCCAGCAGCGTAGAGGGGATCGACAGAGAAGCTTTCTTT | CASSVEGIDREAFF
TRBJ2-4 | . | TRBV19 | . | TGTGCCAGTAGTAGCGAAAAGGGACAGGACAAGCGGGGGAACATTCAGTACTTC | CASSSEKGQDKRGNIQYF
TRBJ2-3 | . | TRBV27 | TRBD2 | TGTGCCAGCAGGACTAGCGGGTACACAGATACGCAGTATTTT | CASRTSGYTDTQYF
TRBJ1-2 | . | TRBV6-5 | . | TGTGCCAGCAGTCTGGTATTAGGGCCGAACTATGGCTACACCTTC | CASSLVLGPNYGYTF
TRBJ2-5 | . | TRBV5-8 | . | TGTGCCAGCAGCTTGGGGGGGCCCGCGGAGACCCAGTACTTC | CASSLGGPAETQYF
TRBJ2-7 | . | TRBV6-5 | TRBD2 | TGTGCCAGCAGTTACTCCTTTCGGGGGGATACCTACGAGCAGTACTTC | CASSYSFRGDTYEQYF
TRBJ1-1 | . | TRBV13 | . | TGTGCCAGCAGCTTAGGCAACGGCGCGGCTTTCTTT | CASSLGNGAAFF
TRBJ1-2 | . | TRBV13 | . | TGTGCCAGCAGCTTAGCTTCCAACTATGGCTACACCTTC | CASSLASNYGYTF
TRBJ2-1 | . | TRBV10-3 | TRBD2 | TGTGCCATCGGTAGCGGGGATTACAGAGGCAATGAGCAGTTCTTC | CAIGSGDYRGNEQFF